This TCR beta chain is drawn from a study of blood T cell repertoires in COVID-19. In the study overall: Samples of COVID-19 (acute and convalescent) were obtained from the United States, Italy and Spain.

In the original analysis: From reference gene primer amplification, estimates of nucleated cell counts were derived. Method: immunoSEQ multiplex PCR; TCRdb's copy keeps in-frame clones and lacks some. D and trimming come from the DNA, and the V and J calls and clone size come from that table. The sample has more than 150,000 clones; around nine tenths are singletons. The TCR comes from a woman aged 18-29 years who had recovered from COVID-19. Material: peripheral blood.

The CDR3 reads CASSITTSGEQYV. DNA of the CDR3: TGTGCCAGTAGTATAACTACTTCGGGCGAGCAGTACGTC. The chain joins TRBV19 to TRBJ2-7; no clear D gene. Deletions cut 2 bases from V and 6 bases from J, with 11 bases between. CDR1 is LNHDA and CDR2 is SQIVND in the germline V gene (reference sequence). The CDR3 covers 13 residues.